This T cell receptor beta chain was sequenced in a study of blood T cell repertoires in COVID-19 (dated by TCRdb to the early 2020s). At the level of the whole study: The collaborator samples originated in the United States, Italy and Spain and spanned the acute and convalescent phases of COVID-19. The repertoires were made available in a free public database intended to serve as a resource for research on the immune response to SARS-CoV-2. Samples were obtained from the ongoing ImmuneRACE study (first 160 participants) and from 1,254 subjects provided by 6 global collaborators. Subjects who had been exposed to COVID-19, were actively infected with it, or had recovered from it provided the deeply sampled blood TCRbeta repertoires that made up the dataset. Where HLA class I and class II types were available, the types were taken from metadata supplied by the sample provider, not from assay-based typing. Sample metadata almost always included a de-identified subject ID, COVID-19 status, age in years and sex. The material from the prospective study consisted of cDNA or gDNA derived from T cells, B-cell-depleted T cells, or PBMCs. Paper-wide results and their limitations: Clinical and demographic metadata were provided uncurated, with the amount varying by source and participant.

The immunoSEQ Assay, a bias-controlled multiplex PCR, was used to amplify TCRbeta CDR3 regions from genomic DNA. As for how the authors treated the data: Within the assay, amplification of reference gene primers was used to estimate how many nucleated cells each sample contained. To quantify the absolute abundance of each unique TCRbeta CDR3 rearrangement, sequence reads were collapsed and filtered. For each sample, productive Simpson clonality was calculated by taking the square root of Simpson's diversity index across productive rearrangements. This is the immuneACCESS table as TCRdb keeps it, with only in-frame sequences that have V and J called. A part of the clones is gone; compared with another copy, unresolved V genes explain less than half, and the rest is unexplained. The V and J calls and clone size come from that table; D and trimming were worked out from the DNA. Counted in this sample were 150,000 to 200,000 clones; around 80% of them appeared once. The ten top clones hold about 15% of the sample.

To note about this clone: Its antigen is unknown. No much larger clone exists at a distance of one base, and base qualities are not known.

Deletion took 5 bases off V and 0 bases off J, with a span of 7 bases between the germline ends. CDR1 WSHSY and CDR2 SAAADI are derived from the germline V gene. From the cysteine up to the phenylalanine, the CDR3 has a length of 13 residues. Left in the record is the CDR3 DNA by itself, 39 bases read in frame from the first base. Each collaborating institution followed its own protocols to collect whole blood in K2EDTA tubes. For TCRbeta analysis, collaborators shipped samples as frozen whole blood, isolated PBMCs, or DNA extracted from either of those sample types. The chain is encoded by TRBV10-2 joined to TRBJ1-1; D gene: possibly TRBD1, on 6 matching bases. The sample comprised peripheral blood. The receptor's source is a young man with active or convalescent COVID-19. The CDR3 in this case is CASSRQVNTEAFF. The bases are TGCGCCAGCAGTCGACAGGTGAACACTGAAGCTTTCTTT.